What follows is one T cell receptor (beta chain) and its context. These data originate in a study of T cell changes during pregnancy in multiple sclerosis. The protocol was immunoSEQ multiplex PCR, while the TCRdb copy is restricted to in-frame clones and leaves out a portion. The table records roughly 84,000 clones, about 93% of them present only once. The sequence came from a female donor in good health, enrolled as a control in a pregnancy study. This specimen consisted of peripheral blood, obtained in the third trimester of pregnancy.

CDR3 amino acids: CASSLVYGVAGNQPQHF. CDR3 bases: TGTGCCAGCAGCTTAGTATACGGAGTGGCTGGCAATCAGCCCCAGCATTTT. The V call is TRBV5-8, the J call TRBJ1-5; D uncertain. CDR1 SGHTS and CDR2 YDEGEE come from the germline V gene. The CDR3 covers 17 residues. With 2 bases removed from V and 2 bases from J, the gap between germline ends came to 17 bases.